Following are 21 T cell receptor beta chains from one sample sequenced in a study of T cell responses to AZD1222 COVID-19 vaccine. Repertoires were generated with immunoSEQ multiplex PCR, while TCRdb's copy carries only in-frame clones and drops some. Of 210,000 or so clones listed, around 94% are singletons. The sequenced sample was peripheral blood, obtained 28 days after the second dose of the MenACWY control vaccine. These receptors originate from an adult who received the MenACWY meningococcal vaccine as a control.

V usage is TRBV3-1 (or the pseudogene TRBV3-2) and J usage is TRBJ2-4; a weak D match, TRBD1 (5 bases). Germline V gene lookup returns CDR1 LGHDT and CDR2 YNNKEL (reference sequence). V was clipped by 0 bases and J by 2 bases, with 11 bases between them. This CDR3 is 16 amino acids long. The CDR3 nucleotides are TGTGCCAGCAGCCAAGATGTGGGGCCCCCCAAAAACATTCAGTACTTC. It codes for CASSQDVGPPKNIQYF.

J is TRBJ1-1 and V is TRBV19; maybe TRBD1 (6 bases). There are 15 residues in the CDR3. Germline assignment: CDR1 LNHDA and CDR2 SQIVND (reference sequence). Trimming took off 4 bases at V and 1 base at J, with 13 bases between the two ends. The DNA of the CDR3 is TGTGCCAGTAGTAAAAGCGGGACAACGAACACTGAAGCTTTCTTT. Translating gives CASSKSGTTNTEAFF.

The chain is built from TRBV6-6 and TRBJ1-1; D is unclear. The CDR3 contains 13 residues. The germline V gene has CDR1 MNHNY and CDR2 SVGAGI (reference sequence). Trimming removed 2 bases at V and 1 base at J, with 5 bases between. In DNA, the CDR3 is TGTGCCAGCAGTTACGTAGCGAACACTGAAGCTTTCTTT. Its protein is CASSYVANTEAFF.

V usage is TRBV6-6 and J usage is TRBJ1-5, with TRBD1 matching 8 bases. V was clipped by 7 bases and J by 6 bases; unmatched bases: 14. The CDR3 runs 16 residues. Germline assignment: CDR1 MNHNY and CDR2 SVGAGI (reference sequence). Written as DNA, the CDR3 is TGTGCCAGCACCTACAAGGGACAGGCATCCCCTCAGCCCCAGCATTTT. It specifies CASTYKGQASPQPQHF.

This chain links TRBV4-2 with TRBJ1-1; D not resolved. V lost 1 base, J lost 1 base, and 4 bases lay in between. The CDR3 covers 13 residues. Per the germline V gene, CDR1 is LGHNA and CDR2 is YNFKEQ. CDR3 DNA sequence: TGTGCCAGCAGCCAAGGGGGGAACACTGAAGCTTTCTTT. Amino acids: CASSQGGNTEAFF.

DNA for the CDR3: TGTGCCAGCAGCTCCCTCGGTGGGGGACTCACAGATACGCAGTATTTT. Encoded protein: CASSSLGGGLTDTQYF. This sequence joins TRBV2 and TRBJ2-3; D may be TRBD2 (6 bases). The CDR3 has 16 residues. Trimming cost V 6 bases and J 2 bases, with 18 bases left between them. Germline V CDR1 and CDR2: SNHLY, FYNNEI.

This clone was picked up a small number of times. The rearrangement joins TRBV28 to TRBJ2-2; D gene unclear. Germline V gene sequence: CDR1 MDHEN, CDR2 SYDVKM. The CDR3 consists of 15 residues. V was trimmed by 3 bases and J by 1 base, leaving 9 bases between them. CDR3 nucleotide sequence: TGTGCCAGCAGTTTGGCGTCAGGGAACACCGGGGAGCTGTTTTTT. As protein: CASSLASGNTGELFF.

DNA of the CDR3: TGTGCCAGCAGCCCGCTAAGGACTAGCGGGGGGGTTGGGTACAATGAGCAGTTCTTC. Translation: CASSPLRTSGGVGYNEQFF. V and J are TRBV5-4 and TRBJ2-1; 15 nucleotides agree with TRBD2. With V trimmed by 4 bases and J by 4 bases, 12 bases remained unmatched. Germline CDR1 SGHNT, CDR2 YYREEE (reference sequence). The CDR3 runs 19 residues.

This chain links TRBV19 with TRBJ1-5, with D tentatively TRBD1 (5 bases). Germline V gene lookup returns CDR1 LNHDA and CDR2 SQIVND (reference sequence). The V end was cut by 4 bases, the J end by 6 bases, with 10 bases between. The CDR3 has 13 residues. Written as DNA, the CDR3 is TGTGCCAGTAGTAGAGGGGTGGGTCAGCCCCAGCATTTT. Encoded protein: CASSRGVGQPQHF.

The rearrangement joins TRBV28 to TRBJ2-2, with D perhaps TRBD1 or TRBD2 (8 bases each). The CDR3 sequence is 18 residues long. V lost 8 bases and J 4 bases, leaving 26 bases between the germline ends. CDR1 and CDR2 (germline): MDHEN, SYDVKM. This CDR3 reads CASRGQGGLAGTTGELFF. In nucleotides, the CDR3 is TGTGCCAGCCGAGGACAGGGCGGACTAGCTGGGACCACCGGGGAGCTGTTTTTT.

This clone appeared once. J is TRBJ2-1 and V is TRBV10-3, with 8 bases lining up with TRBD2. This CDR3 comprises 17 residues. Per the germline V gene, CDR1 is ENHRY and CDR2 is SYGVKD. V was pared by 5 bases and J by 8 bases, with 17 bases of the junction left unmatched. The DNA for the CDR3 is TGTGCCATCAGTTTTCATAGCGGGACCGCCGCCTGGGATGAGCAGTTCTTC. Translation gives CAISFHSGTAAWDEQFF.

V usage is TRBV7-8 and J usage is TRBJ2-7; 10 bases are shared with TRBD1. With V trimmed by 4 bases and J by 3 bases, 6 bases remained unmatched. In germline, CDR1 is SGHVS, CDR2 FQNEAQ. The CDR3 runs to 15 residues. CDR3 sequence: CASSSPGTGVYEQYF. Written as DNA, the CDR3 is TGTGCCAGCAGCTCTCCCGGGACAGGGGTCTACGAGCAGTACTTC.

V gene TRBV2 combines with J gene TRBJ2-7; possibly TRBD1 for D (6 bases). CDR1 and CDR2 from the germline V gene are SNHLY and FYNNEI. The CDR3 extends over 13 amino acids. The V and J ends lost 8 bases and 2 bases respectively, with 13 bases between them. This CDR3 reads CASLGNRAYEQYF. The CDR3, as DNA: TGTGCCAGCCTGGGGAACAGGGCCTACGAGCAGTACTTC.

V gene TRBV4-3 combines with J gene TRBJ2-5, with D unresolved. The V end was cut by 0 bases, the J end by 5 bases, with 10 bases between. The V gene's germline CDR1 is LGHNA and CDR2 YSLEER. The CDR3 covers 14 residues. This chain's CDR3 is CASSQDQTWETQYF. The DNA for the CDR3 is TGCGCCAGCAGCCAAGATCAGACCTGGGAGACCCAGTACTTC.

The J gene is TRBJ1-2, the V gene TRBV20-1; D remains unclear. CDR1 and CDR2 from the germline V gene are DFQATT and SNEGSKA (reference sequence). This CDR3 comprises 13 residues. Deletions cut 3 bases from V and 3 bases from J, with 11 bases between. CDR3 sequence reads: CSASRSTDYGYTF. DNA of the CDR3: TGCAGTGCTAGTCGCTCGACGGACTATGGCTACACCTTC.

V and J are TRBV5-1 and TRBJ2-1; tentatively, D is TRBD2 (6 bases). Trimming removed 6 bases at V and 9 bases at J, with 10 bases between. The CDR3 totals 11 residues. CDR1 is SGHRS, CDR2 YFSETQ, per germline. The CDR3 coding sequence is TGCGCCAGCACCGGGGGAAGTGAGCAGTTCTTC. Residues: CASTGGSEQFF.

V is TRBV13 and J is TRBJ2-3, with D perhaps matching TRBD1 or TRBD2 (6 bases each). Between the trimmed V and J ends, which lost 4 bases and 8 bases, there was a span of 22 bases. Per the germline V gene, CDR1 is PRHDT and CDR2 is FYEKMQ (reference sequence). The CDR3 has 16 amino acids. CDR3 sequence reads: CASSSPVGAGRGTQYF. Here the CDR3 DNA reads TGTGCCAGCAGCTCGCCGGTGGGGGCCGGGCGGGGTACGCAGTATTTT.

The V gene is TRBV3-1 (or the pseudogene TRBV3-2), the J gene TRBJ2-7; TRBD1 agrees at 7 bases. This CDR3 comprises 16 residues. Germline V gene data show CDR1 as LGHDT and CDR2 as YNNKEL (reference sequence). The V segment lost 0 bases and the J segment 3 bases; nucleotides outside the gene matches: 8. The CDR3 here is CASSQETWQGDYEQYF. CDR3 DNA: TGTGCCAGCAGCCAAGAAACTTGGCAGGGGGACTACGAGCAGTACTTC.

The chain carries TRBV3-1 (or the pseudogene TRBV3-2) and TRBJ2-2; D is perhaps TRBD2 (6 bases). CDR3 length equals 17 residues. Germline CDR1 and CDR2: LGHDT and YNNKEL (reference sequence). V gave up 1 base and J gave up 2 bases, with 14 bases separating them. The CDR3 spells CASSQVFGGLNTGELFF. The CDR3 bases are TGTGCCAGCAGCCAAGTTTTCGGAGGGCTTAACACCGGGGAGCTGTTTTTT.

Concerning this clone: The sample holds other DNA sequences that translate to the same CDR3. The chain couples TRBV12-3 or TRBV12-4 to TRBJ2-7; D is unresolved. The V end was cut by 1 base, the J end by 3 bases, with 7 bases between. CDR3 size: 13 residues. Here the CDR3 DNA reads TGTGCCAGCAGTTTAGGGGGAAGCTACGAGCAGTACTTC. Translating it yields CASSLGGSYEQYF.

This chain uses TRBV6-1 with TRBJ1-5; D may be TRBD1 (5 bases). Trimming shortened V by 4 bases and J by 0 bases, and 16 bases separated the two germline ends. The CDR3 loop spans 17 amino acids. Germline assignment: CDR1 MNHNS and CDR2 SASEGT. This CDR3 reads CASSGKGSSYSNQPQHF. CDR3 sequence (DNA): TGTGCCAGCAGTGGAAAGGGGTCCAGCTATAGCAATCAGCCCCAGCATTTT.